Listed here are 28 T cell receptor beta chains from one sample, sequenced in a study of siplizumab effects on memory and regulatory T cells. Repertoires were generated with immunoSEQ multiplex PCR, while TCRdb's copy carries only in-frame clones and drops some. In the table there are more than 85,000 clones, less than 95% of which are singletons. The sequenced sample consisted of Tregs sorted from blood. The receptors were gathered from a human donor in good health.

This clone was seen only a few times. The CDR3 DNA is TGTGCCAGCAGCTTATCAGGGATTTACGAGCAGTACTTC. It is translated as CASSLSGIYEQYF. V and J are TRBV11-1 and TRBJ2-7; a possible D gene is TRBD1 (5 bases). The germline V gene encodes CDR1 SGHAT and CDR2 FQDESV (reference sequence). The CDR3 is 13 amino acids. Trimming took off 2 bases at V and 4 bases at J, with 9 bases between the two ends.

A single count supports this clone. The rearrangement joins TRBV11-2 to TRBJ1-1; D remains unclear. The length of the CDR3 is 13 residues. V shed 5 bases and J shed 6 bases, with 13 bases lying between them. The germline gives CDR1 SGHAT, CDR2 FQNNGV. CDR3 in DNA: TGTGCCAGCAGCCGAGTACGGACCTCTGAAGCTTTCTTT. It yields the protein CASSRVRTSEAFF. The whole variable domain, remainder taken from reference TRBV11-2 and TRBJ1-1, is EAGVAQSPRYKIIEKRQSVAFWCNPISGHATLYWYQQILGQGPKLLIQFQNNGVVDDSQLPKDRFSAERLKGVDSTLKIQPAKLEDSAVYLCASSRVRTSEAFFGQGTRLTVV.

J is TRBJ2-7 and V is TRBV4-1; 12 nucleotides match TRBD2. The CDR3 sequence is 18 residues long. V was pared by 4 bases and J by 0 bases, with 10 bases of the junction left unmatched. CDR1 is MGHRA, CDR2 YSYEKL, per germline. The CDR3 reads CASSPRTSGVKGSYEQYF. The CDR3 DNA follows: TGCGCCAGCAGCCCCAGGACTAGCGGGGTCAAAGGCTCCTACGAGCAGTACTTC.

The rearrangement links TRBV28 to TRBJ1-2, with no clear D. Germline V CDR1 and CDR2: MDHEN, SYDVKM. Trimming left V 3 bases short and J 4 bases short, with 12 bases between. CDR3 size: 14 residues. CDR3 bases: TGTGCCAGCAGTTTCCCTGACCGCCGCTATGGCTACACCTTC. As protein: CASSFPDRRYGYTF.

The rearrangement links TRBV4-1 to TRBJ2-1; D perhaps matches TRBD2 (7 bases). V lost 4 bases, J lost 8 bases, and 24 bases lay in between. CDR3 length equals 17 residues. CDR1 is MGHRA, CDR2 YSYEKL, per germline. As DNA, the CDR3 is TGCGCCAGCAGCCTCTCTTTTGCGGGGGCGTTGAGGGATGAGCAGTTCTTC. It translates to CASSLSFAGALRDEQFF.

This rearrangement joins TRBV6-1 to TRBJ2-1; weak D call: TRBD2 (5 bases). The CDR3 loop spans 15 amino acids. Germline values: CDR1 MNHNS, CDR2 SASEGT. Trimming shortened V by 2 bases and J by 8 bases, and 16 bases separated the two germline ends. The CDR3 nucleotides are TGTGCCAGCAGTGAACTAGCATCAGTTGGCCATGAGCAGTTCTTC. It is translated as CASSELASVGHEQFF.

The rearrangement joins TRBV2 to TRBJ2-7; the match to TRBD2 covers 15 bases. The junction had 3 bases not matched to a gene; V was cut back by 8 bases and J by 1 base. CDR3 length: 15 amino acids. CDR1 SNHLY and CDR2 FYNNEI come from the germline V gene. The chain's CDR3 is CASGTSGRKSYEQYF. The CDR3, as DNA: TGTGCCAGCGGGACTAGCGGGAGGAAATCCTACGAGCAGTACTTC.

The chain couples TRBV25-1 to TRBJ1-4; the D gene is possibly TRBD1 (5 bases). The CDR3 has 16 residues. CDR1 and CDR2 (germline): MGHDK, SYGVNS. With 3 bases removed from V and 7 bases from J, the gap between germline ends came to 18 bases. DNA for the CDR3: TGTGCCAGCAGTGATCCCTGGGGCGGGGTAGGTGAAAAACTGTTTTTT. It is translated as CASSDPWGGVGEKLFF.

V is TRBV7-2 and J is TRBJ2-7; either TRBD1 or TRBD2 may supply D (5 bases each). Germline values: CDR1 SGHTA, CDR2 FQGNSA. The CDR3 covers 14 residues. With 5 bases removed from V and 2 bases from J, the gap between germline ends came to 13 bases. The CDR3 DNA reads TGTGCCAGCAGCCTCCGGGACGGGACCTACGAGCAGTACTTC. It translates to CASSLRDGTYEQYF.

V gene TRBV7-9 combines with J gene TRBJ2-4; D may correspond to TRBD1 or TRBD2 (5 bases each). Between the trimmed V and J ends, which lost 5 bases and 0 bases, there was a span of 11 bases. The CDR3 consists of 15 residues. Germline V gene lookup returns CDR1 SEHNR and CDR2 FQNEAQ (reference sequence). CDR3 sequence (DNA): TGTGCCAGCAGCCAAACAGGACTAGCCAAAAACATTCAGTACTTC. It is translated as CASSQTGLAKNIQYF.

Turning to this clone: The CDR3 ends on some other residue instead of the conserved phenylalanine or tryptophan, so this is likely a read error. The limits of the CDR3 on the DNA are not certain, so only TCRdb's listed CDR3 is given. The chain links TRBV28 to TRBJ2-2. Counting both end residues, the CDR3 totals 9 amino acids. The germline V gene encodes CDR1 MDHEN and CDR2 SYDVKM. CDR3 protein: CASIPRIPS.

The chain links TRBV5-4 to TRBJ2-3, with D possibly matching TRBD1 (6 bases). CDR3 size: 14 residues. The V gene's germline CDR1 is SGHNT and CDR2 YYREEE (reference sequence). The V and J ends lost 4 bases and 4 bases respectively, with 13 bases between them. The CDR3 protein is CASSAYRVADTQYF. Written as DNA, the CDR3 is TGTGCCAGCAGCGCCTACAGGGTCGCAGATACGCAGTATTTT.

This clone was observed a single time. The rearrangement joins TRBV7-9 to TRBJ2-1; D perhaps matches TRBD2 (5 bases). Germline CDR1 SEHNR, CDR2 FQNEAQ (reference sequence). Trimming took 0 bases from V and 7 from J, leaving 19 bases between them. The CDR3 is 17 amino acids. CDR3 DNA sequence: TGTGCCAGCAGCTTAGCGCGCAAGGCGGGTCAATCTAATGAGCAGTTCTTC. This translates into CASSLARKAGQSNEQFF.

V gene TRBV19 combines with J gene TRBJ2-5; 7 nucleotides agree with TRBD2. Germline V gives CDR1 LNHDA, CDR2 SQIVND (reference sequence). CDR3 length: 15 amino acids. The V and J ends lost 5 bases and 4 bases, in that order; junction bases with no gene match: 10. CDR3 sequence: CASSRGGRMRETQYF. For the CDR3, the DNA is TGTGCCAGTAGTCGGGGCGGGAGAATGAGAGAGACCCAGTACTTC.

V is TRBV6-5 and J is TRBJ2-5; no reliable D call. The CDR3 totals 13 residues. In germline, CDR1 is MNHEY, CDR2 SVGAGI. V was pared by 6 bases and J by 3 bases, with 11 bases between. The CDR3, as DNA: TGTGCCAGCAGACTATCTCTAGAAGAGACCCAGTACTTC. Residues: CASRLSLEETQYF.

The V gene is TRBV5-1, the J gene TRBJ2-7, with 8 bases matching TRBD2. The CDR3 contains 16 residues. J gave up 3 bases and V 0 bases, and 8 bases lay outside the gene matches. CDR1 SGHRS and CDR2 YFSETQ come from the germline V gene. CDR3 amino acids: CASSLASGSVIYEQYF. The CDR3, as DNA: TGCGCCAGCAGCTTGGCCAGCGGGAGCGTTATCTACGAGCAGTACTTC.

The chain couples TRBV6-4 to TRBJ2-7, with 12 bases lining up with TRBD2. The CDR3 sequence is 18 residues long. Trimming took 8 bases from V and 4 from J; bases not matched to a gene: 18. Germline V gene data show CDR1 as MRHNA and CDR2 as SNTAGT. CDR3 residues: CASLRGASGRAGVYEQYF. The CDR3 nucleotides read TGTGCCAGCCTCCGAGGAGCTAGCGGGAGGGCCGGAGTTTACGAGCAGTACTTC.

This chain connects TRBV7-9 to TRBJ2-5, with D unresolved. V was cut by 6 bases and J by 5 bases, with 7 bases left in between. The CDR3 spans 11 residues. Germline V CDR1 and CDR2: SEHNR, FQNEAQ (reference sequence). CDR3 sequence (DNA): TGTGCCAGCAGTTATGGGGAGACCCAGTACTTC. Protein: CASSYGETQYF.

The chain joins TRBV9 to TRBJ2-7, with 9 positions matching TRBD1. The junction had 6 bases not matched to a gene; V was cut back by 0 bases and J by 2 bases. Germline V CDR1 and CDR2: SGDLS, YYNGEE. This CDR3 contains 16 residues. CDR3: CASSVDEGTGPYEQYF. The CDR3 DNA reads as TGTGCCAGCAGCGTAGATGAAGGGACAGGGCCCTACGAGCAGTACTTC.

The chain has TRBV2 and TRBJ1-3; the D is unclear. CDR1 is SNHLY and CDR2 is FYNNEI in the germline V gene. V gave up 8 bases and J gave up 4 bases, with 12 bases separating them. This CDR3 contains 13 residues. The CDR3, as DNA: TGTGCCAGCGCCGGCGGCCTCGGAAACACCATATATTTT. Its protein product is CASAGGLGNTIYF.

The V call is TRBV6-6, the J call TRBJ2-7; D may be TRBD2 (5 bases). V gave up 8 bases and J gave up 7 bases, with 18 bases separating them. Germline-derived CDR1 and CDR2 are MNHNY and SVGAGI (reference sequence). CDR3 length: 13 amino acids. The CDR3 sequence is CASLKDAPGEQYF. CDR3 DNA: TGTGCCAGCCTAAAGGACGCGCCGGGGGAGCAGTACTTC.

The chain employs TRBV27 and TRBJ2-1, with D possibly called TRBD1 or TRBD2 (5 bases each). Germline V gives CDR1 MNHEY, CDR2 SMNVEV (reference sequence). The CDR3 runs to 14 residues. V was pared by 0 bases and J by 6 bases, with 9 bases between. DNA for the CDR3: TGTGCCAGCAGTTTATCAACGGGGCCCAATGAGCAGTTCTTC. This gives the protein CASSLSTGPNEQFF.

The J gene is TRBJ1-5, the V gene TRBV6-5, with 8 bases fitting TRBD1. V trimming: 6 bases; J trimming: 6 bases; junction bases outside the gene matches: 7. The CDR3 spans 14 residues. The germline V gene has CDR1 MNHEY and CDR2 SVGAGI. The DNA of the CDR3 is TGTGCCAGCAGACAAGACAGGGGAGGTCAGCCCCAGCATTTT. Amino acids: CASRQDRGGQPQHF.

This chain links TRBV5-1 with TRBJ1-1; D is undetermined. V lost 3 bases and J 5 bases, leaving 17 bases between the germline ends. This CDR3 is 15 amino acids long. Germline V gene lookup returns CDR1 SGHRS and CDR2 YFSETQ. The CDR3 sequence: CASSSPGRWETEAFF. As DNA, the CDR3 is TGCGCCAGCAGCTCGCCCGGACGGTGGGAGACTGAAGCTTTCTTT.

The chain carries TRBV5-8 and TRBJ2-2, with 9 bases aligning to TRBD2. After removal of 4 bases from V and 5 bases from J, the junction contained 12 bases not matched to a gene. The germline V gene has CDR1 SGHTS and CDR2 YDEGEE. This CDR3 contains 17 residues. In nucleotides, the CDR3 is TGTGCCAGCAGCCCAGATAGCGGGAGTTTTAGTACCGGGGAGCTGTTTTTT. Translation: CASSPDSGSFSTGELFF.

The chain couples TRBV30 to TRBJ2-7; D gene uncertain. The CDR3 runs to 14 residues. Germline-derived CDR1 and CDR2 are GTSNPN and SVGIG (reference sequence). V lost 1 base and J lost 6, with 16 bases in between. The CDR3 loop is CAWSDPPRICEQYF. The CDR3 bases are TGTGCCTGGAGTGACCCCCCGAGGATATGCGAGCAGTACTTC.

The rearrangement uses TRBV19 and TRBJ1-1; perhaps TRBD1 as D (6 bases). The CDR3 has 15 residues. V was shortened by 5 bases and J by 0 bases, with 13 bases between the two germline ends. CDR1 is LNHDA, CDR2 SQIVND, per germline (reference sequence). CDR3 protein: CASSSPGAMNTEAFF. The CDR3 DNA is TGTGCCAGTAGTTCTCCAGGGGCCATGAACACTGAAGCTTTCTTT.

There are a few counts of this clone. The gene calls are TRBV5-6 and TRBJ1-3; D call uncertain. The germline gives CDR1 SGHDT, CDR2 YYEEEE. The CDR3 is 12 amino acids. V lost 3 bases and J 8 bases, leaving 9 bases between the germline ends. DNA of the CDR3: TGTGCCAGCAGCTGGAGACACCACACCATATATTTT. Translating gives CASSWRHHTIYF. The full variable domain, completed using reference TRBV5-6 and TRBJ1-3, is DAGVTQSPTHLIKTRGQQVTLRCSPKSGHDTVSWYQQALGQGPQFIFQYYEEEERQRGNFPDRFSGHQFPNYSSELNVNALLLGDSALYLCASSWRHHTIYFGEGSWLTVV.